These 28 T cell receptor beta chains were all obtained from the same sample, sequenced in a study of OX40 agonist ivuxolimab in advanced cancers. Here immunoSEQ multiplex PCR was the method, and the copy in TCRdb shows in-frame clones only, minus some. The sample lists about 55,000 clones; 85% to 90% were seen once. Specimen: CD4+ or CD8+ T cells sorted from blood, collected in a trial of the OX40 agonist ivuxolimab. These receptors were obtained from an adult with an advanced solid tumor such as melanoma, head and neck, liver or kidney cancer.

J is TRBJ2-1 and V is TRBV7-9, with D possibly TRBD2 on 5 matching bases. CDR1 is SEHNR, CDR2 FQNEAQ, per germline (reference sequence). V was cut by 5 bases and J by 4 bases, with 15 bases left in between. This CDR3 is 15 amino acids long. CDR3 in DNA: TGTGCCAGCAGCCATCGGGTAGCGAGATACAATGAGCAGTTCTTC. This gives the protein CASSHRVARYNEQFF.

This clone was recorded only once. This chain connects TRBV11-2 to TRBJ1-4, with D unresolved. Per the germline V gene, CDR1 is SGHAT and CDR2 is FQNNGV. Between the trimmed V and J ends, which lost 1 base and 5 bases, there was a span of 11 bases. CDR3 length equals 15 residues. CDR3 region: CASSLGVLGNEKLFF. The CDR3 nucleotides are TGTGCCAGCAGCTTAGGAGTGCTGGGGAATGAAAAACTGTTTTTT.

The chain joins TRBV5-1 to TRBJ1-5, with 8 bases lining up with TRBD1. V gave up 0 bases and J gave up 6 bases; unmatched junction bases: 5. CDR1 SGHRS and CDR2 YFSETQ come from the germline V gene. CDR3 length equals 15 residues. CDR3 loop: CASSLDQGAGQPQHF. The CDR3 nucleotides are TGCGCCAGCAGCTTGGATCAGGGGGCAGGTCAGCCCCAGCATTTT.

The V and J genes are TRBV4-1 and TRBJ1-3; tentative D call: TRBD1 (5 bases). The end of the DNA fits TRBJ2-2 better, so the J call may be wrong. CDR1 and CDR2 from the germline V gene are MGHRA and YSYEKL. The CDR3 length is 17 residues. The CDR3 nucleotides read TGCGCCAGCAGCCAAATTGACATGGGGCGATACACCGGGGAGCTGTTTTTT. This encodes CASSQIDMGRYTGELFF.

V is TRBV2 and J is TRBJ1-5; D call uncertain. The CDR3 has 13 residues. The V end was cut by 7 bases, the J end by 4 bases, with 11 bases between. Germline V gene data show CDR1 as SNHLY and CDR2 as FYNNEI. The CDR3 DNA reads TGTGCCAGCAACCTAAATTCGAATCAGCCCCAGCATTTT. Its protein product is CASNLNSNQPQHF.

The gene calls are TRBV6-5 and TRBJ2-1, with unresolved D. V was trimmed by 2 bases and J by 10 bases, leaving 6 bases between them. This CDR3 comprises 11 residues. Germline loops: CDR1 MNHEY, CDR2 SVGAGI. As DNA, the CDR3 is TGTGCCAGCAGTTACGTGGGGGAGCAGTTCTTC. Protein: CASSYVGEQFF.

The CDR3 sequence is CASSLALGNEKLFF. DNA of the CDR3: TGCGCCAGCAGCTTGGCCCTGGGTAATGAAAAACTGTTTTTT. V usage is TRBV5-1 and J usage is TRBJ1-4, with D unclear. Germline V CDR1 and CDR2: SGHRS, YFSETQ. Trimming stripped 0 bases from V and 4 bases from J, with 7 bases between. The CDR3 is 14 amino acids.

The chain links TRBV4-1 to TRBJ2-3; TRBD2 matches at 7 bases. CDR1 and CDR2 from the germline V gene are MGHRA and YSYEKL. V dropped 5 bases and J dropped 5; count of bases not matched to a gene: 10. There are 15 residues in the CDR3. CDR3 DNA sequence: TGCGCCAGCAGCGCTGGCTGGGGGGGGAGAGATACGCAGTATTTT. Encoded protein: CASSAGWGGRDTQYF.

The gene calls are TRBV10-3 and TRBJ2-2; 10 bases are a match to TRBD1. Germline CDR1 ENHRY, CDR2 SYGVKD. The ends lost 8 bases at V and 1 base at J; junction bases unmatched: 4. The CDR3 consists of 15 residues. CDR3 DNA sequence: TGTGCCATCGGGGACAGGGGTCAGAACACCGGGGAGCTGTTTTTT. Its translation: CAIGDRGQNTGELFF.

This sequence joins TRBV6-4 and TRBJ2-4; TRBD2 might be the D (5 bases). The CDR3 runs 15 residues. Germline V gene data show CDR1 as MRHNA and CDR2 as SNTAGT. V shed 2 bases and J shed 2 bases, with 10 bases lying between them. CDR3 DNA: TGTGCCAGCAGTGACCAGGCGGGTCCCAAAAACATTCAGTACTTC. This codes for CASSDQAGPKNIQYF.

This chain links TRBV28 with TRBJ2-7, with no clear D. This CDR3 contains 15 residues. CDR1 is MDHEN and CDR2 is SYDVKM in the germline V gene. Trimming left V 6 bases short and J 5 bases short, with 20 bases between. The DNA of the CDR3 is TGTGCCAGCAGGAAATGGACGGACGCTTCTGACGAGCAGTACTTC. This translates into CASRKWTDASDEQYF.

This chain uses TRBV28 with TRBJ1-2, with D uncertain. This CDR3 spans 12 amino acids. In germline, CDR1 is MDHEN, CDR2 SYDVKM. The ends were cut back, 2 bases at V and 8 bases at J, with 9 bases in the middle. CDR3 sequence (DNA): TGTGCCAGCAGTTTACCCCAACGGGGCTACACCTTC. The encoded protein is CASSLPQRGYTF.

V usage is TRBV2 and J usage is TRBJ2-7; D may be TRBD2 (5 bases). Trimming took 7 bases from V and 6 from J, leaving 10 bases between them. Germline CDR1 reads SNHLY; CDR2 reads FYNNEI. The CDR3 has 11 amino acids. CDR3 loop: CASTSAGEQYF. CDR3 sequence (DNA): TGTGCCAGCACGAGTGCGGGCGAGCAGTACTTC.

V usage is TRBV28 and J usage is TRBJ2-5; D is perhaps TRBD2 (6 bases). CDR1 is MDHEN and CDR2 is SYDVKM in the germline V gene. This CDR3 is built from 15 residues. Trimming shortened V by 2 bases and J by 1 base, and 11 bases separated the two germline ends. The CDR3 region has the DNA TGTGCCAGCAGTTTAGGGGGGACGGTCCAAGAGACCCAGTACTTC. Its protein is CASSLGGTVQETQYF.

This chain joins TRBV13 and TRBJ2-1, with D uncertain. The CDR3 is 11 amino acids. The ends were cut back, 6 bases at V and 7 bases at J, with 7 bases in the middle. CDR1 is PRHDT, CDR2 FYEKMQ, per germline (reference sequence). The CDR3 reads CASSQLNEQFF. Here the CDR3 DNA reads TGTGCCAGCAGTCAGTTGAATGAGCAGTTCTTC.

The chain recombines TRBV29-1 with TRBJ2-5; TRBD2 is a possible D gene (6 bases). With 6 bases removed from V and 5 bases from J, the gap between germline ends came to 10 bases. CDR1 and CDR2 from the germline V gene are SQVTM and ANQGSEA. CDR3 length: 11 amino acids. CDR3 DNA sequence: TGCAGCGTCGGGAGTTCGGAGACCCAGTACTTC. This translates into CSVGSSETQYF.

The chain has TRBV2 and TRBJ2-1; 8 bases agree with TRBD1. The germline CDR1 and CDR2 sequences are SNHLY and FYNNEI. V was clipped by 6 bases and J by 7 bases; unmatched bases: 5. CDR3 size: 13 residues. The CDR3 loop is CASRDDRGNEQFF. The CDR3 DNA sequence: TGTGCCAGCAGAGATGACAGGGGTAATGAGCAGTTCTTC.

The chain combines TRBV28 with TRBJ2-7; 8 bases are shared with TRBD1. Germline V CDR1 and CDR2: MDHEN, SYDVKM. Unmatched junction bases numbered 7, after V lost 7 bases and J lost 2 bases. CDR3 size: 14 residues. CDR3 nucleotides: TGTGCCAGCAACGACAGGGGCCTCACCTACGAGCAGTACTTC. This encodes CASNDRGLTYEQYF.

V is TRBV11-2 and J is TRBJ1-5; 8 nucleotides agree with TRBD1. V lost 5 bases and J lost 7; bases outside the gene matches: 4. Germline values: CDR1 SGHAT, CDR2 FQNNGV. The CDR3 runs 13 residues. CDR3: CASSQDRDQPQHF. In DNA form, the CDR3 reads TGTGCCAGCAGCCAGGACAGGGACCAGCCCCAGCATTTT.

The V and J genes are TRBV5-4 and TRBJ1-1, with D possibly TRBD1 on 6 matching bases. V gave up 0 bases and J gave up 7 bases, with 13 bases separating them. This CDR3 region has 14 residues. Germline V gives CDR1 SGHNT, CDR2 YYREEE (reference sequence). CDR3 loop: CASSLERRTVEAFF. The CDR3, as DNA: TGTGCCAGCAGCTTGGAAAGAAGGACAGTTGAAGCTTTCTTT. Complete variable domain (other parts from reference TRBV5-4 and TRBJ1-1): ETGVTQSPTHLIKTRGQQVTLRCSSQSGHNTVSWYQQALGQGPQFIFQYYREEENGRGNFPPRFSGLQFPNYSSELNVNALELDDSALYLCASSLERRTVEAFFGQGTRLTVV.

The chain links TRBV28 to TRBJ2-7; weak D call: TRBD1 (6 bases). The CDR3 length is 14 residues. The ends were cut back, 9 bases at V and 4 bases at J, with 19 bases in the middle. From germline, CDR1 is MDHEN and CDR2 SYDVKM. CDR3 bases: TGTGCCAGTACTTACCTCCTGGGGGCGTACGAGCAGTACTTC. As protein: CASTYLLGAYEQYF.

V gene TRBV2 combines with J gene TRBJ2-2, with a tentative D call TRBD1 (6 bases). V was cut by 10 bases and J by 7 bases, with 25 bases left in between. This CDR3 is 16 amino acids long. CDR1 and CDR2 from the germline V gene are SNHLY and FYNNEI. The CDR3 DNA sequence: TGTGCCACCCAGGGGTCCAGGCTCCGAACGGACGGGGAGCTGTTTTTT. Translation gives CATQGSRLRTDGELFF.

This sequence joins TRBV5-6 and TRBJ2-5, with 7 nucleotides matching TRBD2. V trimming: 3 bases; J trimming: 1 base; junction bases outside the gene matches: 3. The V gene's germline CDR1 is SGHDT and CDR2 YYEEEE. The CDR3 is made up of 14 amino acids. The CDR3 region has the DNA TGTGCCAGCAGCTCGGGGACTATCCAAGAGACCCAGTACTTC. As protein: CASSSGTIQETQYF.

The chain joins TRBV6-5 to TRBJ1-3; D may be TRBD1 (6 bases). The CDR3 spans 15 residues. Germline V CDR1 and CDR2: MNHEY, SVGAGI. The V end lost 4 bases, the J end lost 1 base, and 11 bases lay between the germline ends. The CDR3 region has the DNA TGTGCCAGCAGTTTTCCAGGGGCATCTGGAAACACCATATATTTT. Translation gives CASSFPGASGNTIYF.

The chain has TRBV9 and TRBJ2-7, with 8 bases aligning to TRBD2. The germline V gene encodes CDR1 SGDLS and CDR2 YYNGEE. The CDR3 consists of 15 residues. After removal of 0 bases from V and 3 bases from J, the junction contained 5 bases not matched to a gene. CDR3 nucleotides: TGTGCCAGCAGCGTAGGCGGGGGGAGCTTCTACGAGCAGTACTTC. The encoded protein is CASSVGGGSFYEQYF.

The chain joins TRBV6-5 to TRBJ2-5; 9 bases match TRBD2. The germline V gene has CDR1 MNHEY and CDR2 SVGAGI. Trimming cost V 4 bases and J 4 bases; bases outside gene matches: 1. This CDR3 has 13 amino acids. The CDR3 reads CASSLAGVETQYF. The CDR3, as DNA: TGTGCCAGCAGTTTAGCGGGAGTAGAGACCCAGTACTTC.

The chain carries TRBV18 and TRBJ2-2; D tentatively fits TRBD1 or TRBD2 (5 bases each). Germline CDR1 is KGHSH and CDR2 is LQKENI. The length of the CDR3 is 16 residues. V was shortened by 4 bases and J by 0 bases, with 12 bases between the two germline ends. CDR3: CASSLTWDPNTGELFF. The CDR3 nucleotides read TGTGCCAGCTCACTGACGTGGGACCCGAACACCGGGGAGCTGTTTTTT.

The CDR3 DNA follows: TGTGCCTGGAAGCGGACCTACGAGCAGTACTTC. The encoded protein is CAWKRTYEQYF. This chain uses TRBV30 with TRBJ2-7; TRBD2 might be the D (5 bases). The CDR3 covers 11 residues. Trimming stripped 4 bases from V and 2 bases from J, with 6 bases between. Germline assignment: CDR1 GTSNPN and CDR2 SVGIG (reference sequence). Using reference TRBV30 and TRBJ2-7 for the parts outside the CDR3, the full variable domain is SQTIHQWPATLVQPVGSPLSLECTVEGTSNPNLYWYRQAAGRGLQLLFYSVGIGQISSEVPQNLSASRPQDRQFILSSKKLLLSDSGFYLCAWKRTYEQYFGPGTRLTVT.